Listed below are T cell receptor beta chains from one sample, sequenced in a study of T cell responses to AZD1222 COVID-19 vaccine. Generated by immunoSEQ multiplex PCR, the TCRdb table keeps only in-frame clones and is missing some. The table lists about 75,000 clones, about nine tenths of them singletons. The sequenced sample was peripheral blood, obtained 28 days after the second AZD1222 dose. The source of these receptors is an adult who received the AZD1222 COVID-19 vaccine. Each CDR3 is given with its conserved first and last residue. A D gene is named only where the DNA matches it firmly. The listing skips clone size in some rows; elsewhere it reads once, few, many or a size class.

V gene	J gene	D gene	clone size	CDR3 protein	CDR3 DNA
TRBV28	TRBJ1-3	-	-	CASFRGYYSGNTIYF	TGTGCCAGCTTCAGGGGATATTACTCTGGAAACACCATATATTTT
TRBV6-5	TRBJ1-2	-	few	CASSRRREDGYTF	TGTGCCAGCAGTAGACGACGGGAGGATGGCTACACCTTC
TRBV28	TRBJ1-6	-	-	CASSLGWGPLNSPLHF	TGTGCCAGCAGTTTAGGGTGGGGGCCATTGAATTCACCCCTCCACTTT
TRBV7-2	TRBJ2-5	-	-	CASSQASLQETQYF	TGTGCCAGCAGCCAAGCCAGCCTCCAAGAGACCCAGTACTTC
TRBV7-9	TRBJ1-5	-	-	CASSLGQLNQPQHF	TGTGCCAGCAGCTTAGGACAGCTCAATCAGCCCCAGCATTTT
TRBV27	TRBJ1-2	-	-	CASSLSARSYYGYTF	TGTGCCAGCAGTTTATCGGCCAGGTCTTACTATGGCTACACCTTC
TRBV19	TRBJ1-1	-	-	CASSIGTFTEAFF	TGTGCCAGTAGTATAGGGACTTTCACTGAAGCTTTCTTT
TRBV5-6	TRBJ2-7	-	-	CASSWGIGGGSYEQYF	TGTGCCAGCAGCTGGGGGATTGGGGGAGGTAGCTACGAGCAGTACTTC
TRBV14	TRBJ1-2	TRBD1	-	CASSQDGRGLGYGYTF	TGTGCCAGCAGCCAAGACGGCAGGGGGCTCGGCTATGGCTACACCTTC
TRBV20-1	TRBJ1-1	-	-	CSASGLNTEAFF	TGCAGTGCTAGTGGTCTGAACACTGAAGCTTTCTTT
TRBV12-5	TRBJ2-1	-	-	CASGPRGSQTVSSYNEQFF	TGTGCTAGTGGTCCACGTGGTTCGCAGACAGTTAGCTCCTACAATGAGCAGTTCTTC
TRBV3-1/TRBV3-2	TRBJ1-1	-	-	CASSQGGRYTEAFF	TGTGCCAGCAGCCAAGGGGGCCGTTACACTGAAGCTTTCTTT